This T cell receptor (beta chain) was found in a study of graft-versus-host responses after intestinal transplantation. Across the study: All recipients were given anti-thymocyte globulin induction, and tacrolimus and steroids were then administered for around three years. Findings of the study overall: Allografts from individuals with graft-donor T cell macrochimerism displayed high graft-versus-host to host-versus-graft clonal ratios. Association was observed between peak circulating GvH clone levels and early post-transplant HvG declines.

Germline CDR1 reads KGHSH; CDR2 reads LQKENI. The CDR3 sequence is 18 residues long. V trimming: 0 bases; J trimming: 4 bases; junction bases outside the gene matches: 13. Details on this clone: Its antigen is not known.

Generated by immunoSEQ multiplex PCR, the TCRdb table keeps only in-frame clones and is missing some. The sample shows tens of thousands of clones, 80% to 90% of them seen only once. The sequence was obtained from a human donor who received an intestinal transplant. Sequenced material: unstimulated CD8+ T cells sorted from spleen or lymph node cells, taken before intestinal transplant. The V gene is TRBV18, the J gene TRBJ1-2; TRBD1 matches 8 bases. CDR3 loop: CASSPPTIRTGRGYGYTF. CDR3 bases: TGTGCCAGCTCACCACCAACCATCCGGACAGGGCGAGGCTATGGCTACACCTTC.